This is a list of T cell receptor beta chains from one sample in a study of CD8+ T cells in alopecia areata. The protocol was immunoSEQ multiplex PCR, while the TCRdb copy is restricted to in-frame clones and leaves out a portion. Of fewer than 150,000 clones in the sample, 82% were seen once. Sequenced here: CD8+ T cells sorted from blood, sampled at week 4, from a patient treated with tofacitinib. The receptors stem from a human donor with alopecia areata. Each CDR3 is given with its conserved first and last residue. A D gene is named only where the DNA matches it firmly. Only some rows state a clone size, as once, few, many or a class for expanded clones.

V gene: TRBV2
clone size: NA
J gene: TRBJ2-2
D gene: TRBD2
CDR3 protein: CASSVPGLGTSVIRTGELFF
CDR3 DNA: TGTGCCAGCAGTGTACCGGGACTAGGGACTTCGGTGATCAGGACCGGGGAGCTGTTTTTT

V gene: TRBV7-9
clone size: NA
J gene: TRBJ1-3
D gene: NA
CDR3 protein: CAREDSGNTIYF
CDR3 DNA: TGTGCCCGGGAGGACTCTGGAAACACCATATATTTT

V gene: TRBV6-5
clone size: NA
J gene: TRBJ1-2
D gene: TRBD1
CDR3 protein: CASSYSGQSNYGYTF
CDR3 DNA: TGTGCCAGCAGTTACTCGGGACAGAGTAACTATGGCTACACCTTC

V gene: TRBV4-3
clone size: NA
J gene: TRBJ2-7
D gene: TRBD2
CDR3 protein: CASSQYSGGQYEQYF
CDR3 DNA: TGCGCCAGCAGCCAATATAGCGGGGGACAGTACGAGCAGTACTTC

V gene: TRBV7-2
clone size: NA
J gene: TRBJ2-7
D gene: TRBD2
CDR3 protein: CASSSTASGEYEQYF
CDR3 DNA: TGTGCCAGCTCCTCCACCGCGAGCGGGGAGTACGAGCAGTACTTC

V gene: TRBV30
clone size: NA
J gene: TRBJ1-5
D gene: NA
CDR3 protein: CAWSSINQPQHF
CDR3 DNA: TGTGCCTGGAGCTCCATCAATCAGCCCCAGCATTTT

V gene: TRBV11-2
clone size: few
J gene: TRBJ2-1
D gene: TRBD1
CDR3 protein: CASSLAPLGQGPYNEQFF
CDR3 DNA: TGTGCCAGCAGCTTAGCCCCGCTGGGACAGGGCCCCTACAATGAGCAGTTCTTC

V gene: TRBV4-1
clone size: NA
J gene: TRBJ2-5
D gene: NA
CDR3 protein: CASSHPPPTGQETQYF
CDR3 DNA: TGCGCCAGCAGCCATCCCCCTCCCACGGGCCAAGAGACCCAGTACTTC

V gene: TRBV19
clone size: once
J gene: TRBJ2-3
D gene: NA
CDR3 protein: CASSTLWTLKVDTQYF
CDR3 DNA: TGTGCCAGTAGTACCCTCTGGACTCTCAAAGTCGATACGCAGTATTTT

V gene: TRBV4-2
clone size: NA
J gene: TRBJ2-7
D gene: TRBD2
CDR3 protein: CASSQEESGASYEQYF
CDR3 DNA: TGTGCCAGCAGCCAAGAAGAGAGCGGGGCTTCCTACGAGCAGTACTTC

V gene: TRBV14
clone size: few
J gene: TRBJ2-7
D gene: NA
CDR3 protein: CASSQDRQQYF
CDR3 DNA: TGTGCCAGCAGCCAAGATCGCCAGCAGTACTTC

V gene: TRBV29-1
clone size: NA
J gene: TRBJ2-1
D gene: TRBD2
CDR3 protein: CSVAASGVYNEQFF
CDR3 DNA: TGCAGCGTTGCGGCTAGCGGGGTCTACAATGAGCAGTTCTTC

V gene: TRBV7-9
clone size: NA
J gene: TRBJ2-1
D gene: NA
CDR3 protein: CASSYPLQLHNEQFF
CDR3 DNA: TGTGCCAGCAGCTACCCCCTACAACTCCACAATGAGCAGTTCTTC

V gene: TRBV30
clone size: NA
J gene: TRBJ2-7
D gene: NA
CDR3 protein: CAWNTVSQGVYEQYF
CDR3 DNA: TGTGCCTGGAATACAGTCTCCCAGGGAGTCTACGAGCAGTACTTC

V gene: TRBV4-1
clone size: few
J gene: TRBJ2-1
D gene: NA
CDR3 protein: CASSQDQQGLYNEQFF
CDR3 DNA: TGCGCCAGCAGCCAAGATCAACAGGGACTCTACAATGAGCAGTTCTTC

V gene: TRBV2
clone size: NA
J gene: TRBJ2-1
D gene: NA
CDR3 protein: CASSGPTDNEQFF
CDR3 DNA: TGTGCCAGCAGTGGCCCGACAGACAATGAGCAGTTCTTC

V gene: TRBV29-1
clone size: NA
J gene: TRBJ1-2
D gene: NA
CDR3 protein: CSVEDGTGLYNYGYTF
CDR3 DNA: TGCAGCGTTGAAGATGGCACAGGGCTATATAACTATGGCTACACCTTC

V gene: TRBV19
clone size: NA
J gene: TRBJ2-5
D gene: NA
CDR3 protein: CASSRTDQQETQYF
CDR3 DNA: TGTGCCAGTAGCAGGACAGACCAACAAGAGACCCAGTACTTC

V gene: TRBV5-1
clone size: few
J gene: TRBJ2-1
D gene: NA
CDR3 protein: CASSWAGNEQFF
CDR3 DNA: TGCGCCAGCAGCTGGGCGGGGAATGAGCAGTTCTTC

V gene: TRBV13
clone size: NA
J gene: TRBJ2-7
D gene: NA
CDR3 protein: CASSPGLSPLEQYF
CDR3 DNA: TGTGCCAGCAGCCCAGGACTGTCCCCCCTCGAGCAGTACTTC

V gene: TRBV7-6
clone size: NA
J gene: TRBJ2-1
D gene: TRBD2
CDR3 protein: CASSLASGDNEQFF
CDR3 DNA: TGTGCCAGCAGCCTGGCTAGCGGGGACAATGAGCAGTTCTTC

V gene: TRBV27
clone size: NA
J gene: TRBJ2-7
D gene: NA
CDR3 protein: CASSYLDRIYEQYF
CDR3 DNA: TGTGCCAGCAGTTATCTGGACAGAATTTACGAGCAGTACTTC

V gene: TRBV4-1
clone size: NA
J gene: TRBJ2-1
D gene: NA
CDR3 protein: CASSQLTGSPYEQFF
CDR3 DNA: TGCGCCAGCAGCCAACTGACAGGTTCCCCCTATGAGCAGTTCTTC

V gene: TRBV21-1
clone size: NA
J gene: TRBJ2-3
D gene: NA
CDR3 protein: CASFGSRDNTDTQYF
CDR3 DNA: TGTGCCAGCTTCGGGTCTCGAGATAACACAGATACGCAGTATTTT

V gene: TRBV7-3
clone size: NA
J gene: TRBJ2-3
D gene: NA
CDR3 protein: CASSLYGRGSTDTQYF
CDR3 DNA: TGTGCCAGCAGCTTATATGGCAGGGGAAGCACAGATACGCAGTATTTT

V gene: TRBV7-6
clone size: NA
J gene: TRBJ1-1
D gene: NA
CDR3 protein: CASSLGRNTEAFF
CDR3 DNA: TGTGCCAGCAGCCTAGGAAGGAACACTGAAGCTTTCTTT

V gene: TRBV7-8
clone size: many
J gene: TRBJ2-1
D gene: TRBD1
CDR3 protein: CASSSGGEYNEQFF
CDR3 DNA: TGTGCCAGCAGCTCAGGGGGCGAATACAATGAGCAGTTCTTC

V gene: TRBV13
clone size: NA
J gene: TRBJ1-3
D gene: NA
CDR3 protein: CASSYPTGTGNTIYF
CDR3 DNA: TGTGCCAGCAGCTACCCGACAGGTACTGGAAACACCATATATTTT

V gene: TRBV29-1
clone size: once
J gene: TRBJ2-7
D gene: NA
CDR3 protein: CSAGSSYEQYF
CDR3 DNA: TGCAGCGCGGGGAGCTCCTACGAGCAGTACTTC

V gene: TRBV7-2
clone size: NA
J gene: TRBJ2-5
D gene: NA
CDR3 protein: CASSPSGPAQYF
CDR3 DNA: TGTGCCAGCAGCCCAAGCGGTCCTGCCCAGTACTTC

V gene: TRBV10-2
clone size: NA
J gene: TRBJ2-1
D gene: TRBD2
CDR3 protein: CASGPGGVLDEQFF
CDR3 DNA: TGCGCCAGCGGACCGGGGGGGGTCTTAGATGAGCAGTTCTTC

V gene: TRBV7-9
clone size: NA
J gene: TRBJ2-3
D gene: TRBD2
CDR3 protein: CASSKMTSGSTDTQYF
CDR3 DNA: TGTGCCAGCAGCAAGATGACTAGCGGGAGCACAGATACGCAGTATTTT

V gene: TRBV12-5
clone size: NA
J gene: TRBJ2-2
D gene: NA
CDR3 protein: CASGFLIRGGGELFF
CDR3 DNA: TGTGCTAGTGGTTTCCTTATAAGGGGCGGCGGGGAGCTGTTTTTT

V gene: TRBV4-1
clone size: NA
J gene: TRBJ1-5
D gene: NA
CDR3 protein: CASSQDTLESQPQHF
CDR3 DNA: TGCGCCAGCAGCCAAGATACTCTGGAGAGTCAGCCCCAGCATTTT

V gene: TRBV5-4
clone size: NA
J gene: TRBJ2-1
D gene: NA
CDR3 protein: CASSFPAEQFF
CDR3 DNA: TGTGCCAGCAGCTTCCCCGCGGAGCAGTTCTTC

V gene: TRBV29-1
clone size: NA
J gene: TRBJ2-7
D gene: NA
CDR3 protein: CSVDPTDGYEQYF
CDR3 DNA: TGCAGCGTTGATCCCACCGACGGCTACGAGCAGTACTTC

V gene: TRBV6-5
clone size: NA
J gene: TRBJ2-7
D gene: NA
CDR3 protein: CASSFGYEQYF
CDR3 DNA: TGTGCCAGCAGTTTTGGGTACGAGCAGTACTTC

V gene: TRBV4-3
clone size: NA
J gene: TRBJ2-3
D gene: NA
CDR3 protein: CASSQASGPSTDTQYF
CDR3 DNA: TGCGCCAGCAGCCAAGCCTCAGGGCCGAGCACAGATACGCAGTATTTT

V gene: TRBV18
clone size: NA
J gene: TRBJ1-2
D gene: NA
CDR3 protein: CASSPPADYGYTF
CDR3 DNA: TGTGCCAGCTCACCACCGGCCGACTATGGCTACACCTTC

V gene: TRBV7-6
clone size: NA
J gene: TRBJ2-1
D gene: TRBD2
CDR3 protein: CASSFGGVYNEQFF
CDR3 DNA: TGTGCCAGCAGCTTCGGGGGGGTCTACAATGAGCAGTTCTTC

V gene: TRBV27
clone size: once
J gene: TRBJ2-7
D gene: NA
CDR3 protein: CASTSKPSGWGLEQYF
CDR3 DNA: TGTGCCAGCACTTCGAAGCCGAGCGGGTGGGGTCTCGAGCAGTACTTC

V gene: TRBV11-1
clone size: few
J gene: TRBJ2-5
D gene: TRBD1
CDR3 protein: CASSLWDSVYQETQYF
CDR3 DNA: TGTGCCAGCAGCTTATGGGACAGCGTGTACCAAGAGACCCAGTACTTC

V gene: TRBV7-9
clone size: NA
J gene: TRBJ2-1
D gene: NA
CDR3 protein: CASSPSERWYEQFF
CDR3 DNA: TGTGCCAGCAGCCCCTCCGAGAGGTGGTATGAGCAGTTCTTC

V gene: TRBV6-5
clone size: few
J gene: TRBJ2-1
D gene: NA
CDR3 protein: CASTRLGADEQFF
CDR3 DNA: TGTGCCAGCACCCGACTGGGGGCTGATGAGCAGTTCTTC

V gene: TRBV7-9
clone size: NA
J gene: TRBJ2-1
D gene: NA
CDR3 protein: CASSLEARGRNNEQFF
CDR3 DNA: TGTGCCAGCAGCTTAGAGGCCAGGGGGAGGAACAATGAGCAGTTCTTC

V gene: TRBV11-2
clone size: few
J gene: TRBJ2-1
D gene: TRBD2
CDR3 protein: CASSDPSGGVDEQFF
CDR3 DNA: TGTGCCAGCAGCGACCCTAGCGGGGGTGTCGATGAGCAGTTCTTC

V gene: TRBV7-6
clone size: NA
J gene: TRBJ2-2
D gene: TRBD1
CDR3 protein: CASSFGTGNTGELFF
CDR3 DNA: TGTGCCAGCAGCTTCGGGACAGGCAACACCGGGGAGCTGTTTTTT